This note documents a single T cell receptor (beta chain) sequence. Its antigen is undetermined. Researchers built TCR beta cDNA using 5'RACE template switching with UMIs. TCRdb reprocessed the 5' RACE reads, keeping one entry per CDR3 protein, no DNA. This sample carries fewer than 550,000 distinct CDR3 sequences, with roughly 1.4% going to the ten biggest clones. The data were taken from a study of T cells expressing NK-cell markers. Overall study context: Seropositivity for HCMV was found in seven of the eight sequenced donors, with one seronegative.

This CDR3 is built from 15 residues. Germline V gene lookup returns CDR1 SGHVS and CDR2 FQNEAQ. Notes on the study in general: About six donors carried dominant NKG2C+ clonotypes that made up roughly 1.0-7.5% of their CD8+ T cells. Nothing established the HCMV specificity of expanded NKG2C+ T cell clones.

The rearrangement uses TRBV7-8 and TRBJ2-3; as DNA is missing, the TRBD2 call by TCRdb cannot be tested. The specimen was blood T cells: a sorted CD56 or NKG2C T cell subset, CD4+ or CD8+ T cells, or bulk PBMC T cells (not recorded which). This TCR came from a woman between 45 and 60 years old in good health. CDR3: CASSLLAESTDTQYF.